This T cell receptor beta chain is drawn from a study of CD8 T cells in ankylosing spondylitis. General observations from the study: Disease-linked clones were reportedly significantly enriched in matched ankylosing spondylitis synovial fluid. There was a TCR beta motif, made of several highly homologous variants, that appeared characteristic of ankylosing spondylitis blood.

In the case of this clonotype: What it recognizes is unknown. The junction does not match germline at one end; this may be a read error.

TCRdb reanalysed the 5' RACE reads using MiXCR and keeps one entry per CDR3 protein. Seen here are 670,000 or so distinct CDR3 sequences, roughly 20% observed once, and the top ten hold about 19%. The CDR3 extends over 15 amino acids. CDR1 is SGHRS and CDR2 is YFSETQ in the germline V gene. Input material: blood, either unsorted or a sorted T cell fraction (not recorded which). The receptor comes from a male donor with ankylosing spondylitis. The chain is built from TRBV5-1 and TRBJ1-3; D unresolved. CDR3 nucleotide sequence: TGCGCCAGCAGCCCCGACGGTACCTCTGGAAACACCTTATATTTT. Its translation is CASSPDGTSGNTLYF. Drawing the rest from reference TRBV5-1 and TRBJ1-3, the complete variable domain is KAGVTQTPRYLIKTRGQQVTLSCSPISGHRSVSWYQQTPGQGLQFLFEYFSETQRNKGNFPGRFSGRQFSNSRSEMNVSTLELGDSALYLCASSPDGTSGNTLYFGEGSWLTVV.